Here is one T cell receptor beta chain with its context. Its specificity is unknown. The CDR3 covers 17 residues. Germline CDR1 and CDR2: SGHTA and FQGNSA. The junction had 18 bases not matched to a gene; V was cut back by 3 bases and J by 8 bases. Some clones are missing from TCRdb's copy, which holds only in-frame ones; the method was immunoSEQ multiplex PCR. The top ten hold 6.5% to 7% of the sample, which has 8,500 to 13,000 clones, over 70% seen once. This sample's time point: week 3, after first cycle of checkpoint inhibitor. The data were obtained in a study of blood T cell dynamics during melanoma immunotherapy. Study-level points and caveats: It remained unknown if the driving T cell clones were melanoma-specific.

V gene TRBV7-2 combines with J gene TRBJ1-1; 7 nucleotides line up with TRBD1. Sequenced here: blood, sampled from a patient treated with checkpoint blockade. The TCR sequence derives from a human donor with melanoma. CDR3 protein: CASSFSGTAHSKGEAFF. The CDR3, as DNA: TGTGCCAGCAGCTTTTCCGGGACAGCTCACTCCAAGGGCGAAGCTTTCTTT.